This entry concerns a single T cell receptor (beta chain). Its antigen is not known. Primers for the PCR totalled 60 Vbeta and 13 Jbeta. Here immunoSEQ multiplex PCR was the method, and the copy in TCRdb shows in-frame clones only, minus some. This sample yields about 120,000 clones, of which 82% are seen a single time; around 2.6% belongs to the top ten. The data originate from a study of cytomegalovirus exposure and HLA in healthy donors. Findings of the study overall: TCR beta sequences numbering 15,000 to 20,000 were associated with HLA alleles at 0.05 false discovery rate in a later analysis. In terms of immune exposure information, only CMV serostatus was available. Follow-up analysis later connected one missense variant in DCLRE1C with trimming of TCR beta V- and J-genes. Later on, analysis showed that most CMV-associated TCR beta chains appeared to be HLA-restricted.

The CDR3 spans 14 residues. Germline CDR1 is MDHEN and CDR2 is SYDVKM. Trimming removed 6 bases at V and 3 bases at J, with 13 bases between. Sequencing used PBMCs. The V call is TRBV28, the J call TRBJ2-3; no reliable D call. This TCR came from a woman under 30 in good health and CMV-seronegative. CDR3 loop: CASRPAGGTDTQYF. The CDR3 coding sequence is TGTGCCAGCAGGCCTGCAGGTGGGACAGATACGCAGTATTTT.